Reported below is one TCR beta chain. Its antigen is not identified. This sample is part of a study of OX40 agonist ivuxolimab in advanced cancers. TCRdb keeps only in-frame clones here, not all; method: immunoSEQ multiplex PCR. This table has over 35,000 clones, less than 85% appearing once. Broader study findings: The study observed clonal expansion of CD4+ and CD8+ blood T cells by week 6 at 0.1 to 3.0 mg/kg.

V shed 4 bases and J shed 1 base, with 11 bases lying between them. This CDR3 is built from 14 residues. CDR1 is SGHDT and CDR2 is YYEEEE in the germline V gene. The rearrangement uses TRBV5-6 and TRBJ1-1; no clear D gene. This sequence originates from an adult with an advanced solid tumor such as melanoma, head and neck, liver or kidney cancer. The sample was CD4+ or CD8+ T cells sorted from blood, taken in a trial of the OX40 agonist ivuxolimab. In nucleotides, the CDR3 is TGTGCCAGCAGCAGGCCCCCAGGGAACACTGAAGCTTTCTTT. Translated, it gives CASSRPPGNTEAFF.